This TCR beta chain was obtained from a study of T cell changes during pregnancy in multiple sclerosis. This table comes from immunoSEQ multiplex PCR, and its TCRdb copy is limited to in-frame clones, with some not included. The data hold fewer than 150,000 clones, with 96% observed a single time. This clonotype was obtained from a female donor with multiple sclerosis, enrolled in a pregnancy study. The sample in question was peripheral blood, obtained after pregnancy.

CDR3 sequence (DNA): TGTGCCAGCAGCTTGGCCCCGGACAGACGGGCGGGTGTCCACAATGAGCAGTTCTTC. Protein: CASSLAPDRRAGVHNEQFF. This chain joins TRBV5-4 and TRBJ2-1; TRBD1 might be the D (6 bases). From germline, CDR1 is SGHNT and CDR2 YYREEE (reference sequence). This CDR3 is built from 19 residues. Trimming pared 0 bases from V and 5 bases from J, leaving 24 bases between.